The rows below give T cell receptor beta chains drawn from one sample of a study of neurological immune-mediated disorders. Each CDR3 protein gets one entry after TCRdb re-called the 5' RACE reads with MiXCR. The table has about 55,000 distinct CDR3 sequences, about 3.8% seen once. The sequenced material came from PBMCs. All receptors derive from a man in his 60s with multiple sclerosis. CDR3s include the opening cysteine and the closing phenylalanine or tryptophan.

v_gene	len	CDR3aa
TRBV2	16	CASSERSRDRTYEQYF
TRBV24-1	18	CATSDPDLSGSGRDTQYF
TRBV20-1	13	CSARAGWDTEAFF
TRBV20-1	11	CSARSNQPQHF
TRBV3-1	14	CASSQVLATGELFF
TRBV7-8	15	CASTRADSYNSPLHF
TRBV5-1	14	CASSLTSGVNEQFF
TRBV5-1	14	CASSLFRGPDTQYF
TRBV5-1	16	CASSPTAGGHTDTQYF
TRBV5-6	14	CASSGGTGGQPQHF
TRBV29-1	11	CSVERVWGYTF
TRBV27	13	CASSSGTASGAFF
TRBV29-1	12	CSVRTMNTEAFF
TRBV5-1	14	CASSVRTGEDEQYF
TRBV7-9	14	CASSLGQSNTEAFF
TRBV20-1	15	CSASLGLAGQETQYF
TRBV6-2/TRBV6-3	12	CASSYTYIEQYF
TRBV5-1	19	CASRIAVLGTLPQNTEAFF
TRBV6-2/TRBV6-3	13	CASTQHGNTEAFF
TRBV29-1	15	CSADGGLASYNEQFF
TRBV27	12	CASSFKSSPLHF
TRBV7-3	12	CASSSSGGTQYF
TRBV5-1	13	CASSLNGDTEAFF
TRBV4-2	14	CASSTRSSYNEQFF
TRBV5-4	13	CASSSKGFTEAFF
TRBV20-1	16	CSARVVAASSYNEQFF
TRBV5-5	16	CASSLGQGATSQPQHF